These T cell receptor beta chains were read from a single sample in a study of blood T cell repertoires in COVID-19. Libraries were prepared by immunoSEQ multiplex PCR; TCRdb keeps only in-frame clonotypes and omits some of them. The repertoire consists of around 130,000 clones, with 82% occurring once and the leading ten covering about 4.2%. Sequencing was carried out using peripheral blood. The receptors were gathered from a woman in her seventies with acute or convalescent COVID-19. Both conserved end residues are part of each CDR3. Each record gives: V gene, D gene, clone size, J gene, CDR3 length, CDR3 protein, CDR3 DNA. The D gene is left open where the match is weak. Clone size appears in some rows only: once, few, many, or a class for an expanded clone.

v_call: TRBV7-9
d_call: -
clone_size: -
j_call: TRBJ1-1
cdr3_length: 11
cdr3_aa: CASSSNTEAFF
cdr3_nt: TGTGCCAGCAGCTCTAACACTGAAGCTTTCTTT

v_call: TRBV2
d_call: -
clone_size: -
j_call: TRBJ2-1
cdr3_length: 13
cdr3_aa: CASSEAREGEQFF
cdr3_nt: TGTGCCAGCAGTGAAGCGCGTGAGGGTGAGCAGTTCTTC

v_call: TRBV6-5
d_call: -
clone_size: -
j_call: TRBJ1-5
cdr3_length: 13
cdr3_aa: CASGPAGNQPQHF
cdr3_nt: TGTGCCAGCGGGCCCGCGGGCAATCAGCCTCAGCATTTT

v_call: TRBV24-1
d_call: -
clone_size: -
j_call: TRBJ2-5
cdr3_length: 16
cdr3_aa: CATSDLDRVGGETQYF
cdr3_nt: TGTGCCACCAGTGATTTGGACAGGGTAGGGGGGGAGACCCAGTACTTC

v_call: TRBV3-1/TRBV3-2
d_call: -
clone_size: -
j_call: TRBJ1-5
cdr3_length: 15
cdr3_aa: CASSQVVGGDQPQHF
cdr3_nt: TGTGCCAGCAGCCAAGTGGTAGGGGGAGATCAGCCCCAGCATTTT

v_call: TRBV25-1
d_call: -
clone_size: -
j_call: TRBJ2-1
cdr3_length: 15
cdr3_aa: CASSESNRAQGEQFF
cdr3_nt: TGTGCCAGCAGTGAATCTAACAGGGCCCAGGGTGAGCAGTTCTTC

v_call: TRBV20-1
d_call: TRBD1
clone_size: -
j_call: TRBJ1-2
cdr3_length: 15
cdr3_aa: CSASDGTGGIGGYTF
cdr3_nt: TGCAGTGCTAGTGACGGGACAGGGGGCATTGGTGGCTACACCTTC

v_call: TRBV21-1
d_call: -
clone_size: -
j_call: TRBJ2-1
cdr3_length: 14
cdr3_aa: CASTMGTQVDEQFF
cdr3_nt: TGTGCCAGCACCATGGGGACACAGGTGGATGAGCAGTTCTTC

v_call: TRBV23-1
d_call: TRBD1
clone_size: -
j_call: TRBJ1-1
cdr3_length: 15
cdr3_aa: CASVWTGVLNTEAFF
cdr3_nt: TGCGCCAGCGTCTGGACAGGGGTGTTGAACACTGAAGCTTTCTTT

v_call: TRBV2
d_call: -
clone_size: -
j_call: TRBJ2-3
cdr3_length: 12
cdr3_aa: CASSKGIDTQYF
cdr3_nt: TGTGCCAGCAGTAAGGGGATAGATACGCAGTATTTT

v_call: TRBV7-2
d_call: TRBD1
clone_size: once
j_call: TRBJ2-7
cdr3_length: 18
cdr3_aa: CASSLYPWGTGLSYEQYF
cdr3_nt: TGTGCCAGCAGCTTATACCCCTGGGGGACAGGGCTCTCCTACGAGCAGTACTTC

v_call: TRBV6-5
d_call: TRBD1
clone_size: -
j_call: TRBJ1-4
cdr3_length: 13
cdr3_aa: CASHRDRNEKLFF
cdr3_nt: TGTGCCAGCCACCGGGACAGAAATGAAAAACTGTTTTTT

v_call: TRBV23-1
d_call: -
clone_size: -
j_call: TRBJ1-1
cdr3_length: 17
cdr3_aa: CASSPLETAPMNTEAFF
cdr3_nt: TGCGCCAGCAGTCCCCTCGAGACAGCTCCGATGAACACTGAAGCTTTCTTT

v_call: TRBV10-3
d_call: TRBD1
clone_size: -
j_call: TRBJ1-1
cdr3_length: 13
cdr3_aa: CATLTGVDTEAFF
cdr3_nt: TGTGCCACCCTGACAGGGGTGGACACTGAAGCTTTCTTT

v_call: TRBV11-3
d_call: -
clone_size: -
j_call: TRBJ1-2
cdr3_length: 12
cdr3_aa: CASSLGGYGYTF
cdr3_nt: TGTGCCAGCAGCTTAGGAGGGTATGGCTACACCTTC

v_call: TRBV7-9
d_call: -
clone_size: few
j_call: TRBJ1-2
cdr3_length: 14
cdr3_aa: CASSLEFPREGYTF
cdr3_nt: TGTGCCAGCAGTTTGGAATTCCCTCGGGAGGGCTACACCTTC

v_call: TRBV11-1
d_call: TRBD1
clone_size: -
j_call: TRBJ1-2
cdr3_length: 13
cdr3_aa: CASSPGTGYGYTF
cdr3_nt: TGTGCCAGCAGCCCAGGGACAGGCTATGGCTACACCTTC

v_call: TRBV6-1
d_call: -
clone_size: -
j_call: TRBJ2-3
cdr3_length: 14
cdr3_aa: CASSEGATTDTQYF
cdr3_nt: TGTGCCAGCAGTGAGGGGGCAACCACAGATACGCAGTATTTT

v_call: TRBV2
d_call: -
clone_size: -
j_call: TRBJ2-2
cdr3_length: 16
cdr3_aa: CASSEQGFSNTGELFF
cdr3_nt: TGTGCCAGCAGTGAACAGGGGTTCTCGAACACCGGGGAGCTGTTTTTT

v_call: TRBV4-3
d_call: TRBD1
clone_size: -
j_call: TRBJ1-6
cdr3_length: 16
cdr3_aa: CASSQGRDRGESPLHF
cdr3_nt: TGCGCCAGCAGCCAAGGTCGGGACAGGGGAGAATCACCCCTCCACTTT

v_call: TRBV5-5
d_call: TRBD1
clone_size: -
j_call: TRBJ1-2
cdr3_length: 13
cdr3_aa: CASSFDRGLGYTF
cdr3_nt: TGTGCCAGCAGCTTCGACAGGGGATTGGGCTACACCTTC

v_call: TRBV7-2
d_call: -
clone_size: -
j_call: TRBJ1-5
cdr3_length: 16
cdr3_aa: CASSLVPTGYPQPQHF
cdr3_nt: TGTGCCAGCAGCTTAGTCCCAACAGGGTACCCTCAGCCCCAGCATTTT

v_call: TRBV5-5
d_call: TRBD1
clone_size: -
j_call: TRBJ1-5
cdr3_length: 14
cdr3_aa: CASSWGTGNQPQHF
cdr3_nt: TGTGCCAGCAGCTGGGGGACAGGCAATCAGCCCCAGCATTTT

v_call: TRBV5-6
d_call: TRBD1
clone_size: -
j_call: TRBJ1-4
cdr3_length: 16
cdr3_aa: CASSRKPGQNNEKLFF
cdr3_nt: TGTGCCAGCAGCAGAAAACCGGGACAGAACAATGAAAAACTGTTTTTT

v_call: TRBV19
d_call: -
clone_size: -
j_call: TRBJ2-7
cdr3_length: 15
cdr3_aa: CASSMAGYGHREQYF
cdr3_nt: TGTGCCAGTAGTATGGCGGGGTATGGGCATCGCGAGCAGTACTTC

v_call: TRBV5-4
d_call: TRBD2
clone_size: once
j_call: TRBJ2-5
cdr3_length: 17
cdr3_aa: CASSRSLGSGGVKTQYF
cdr3_nt: TGTGCCAGCAGTCGTTCCCTTGGTAGCGGGGGGGTAAAGACCCAGTACTTC

v_call: TRBV7-2
d_call: -
clone_size: -
j_call: TRBJ1-2
cdr3_length: 13
cdr3_aa: CASSLRQLYGYTF
cdr3_nt: TGTGCCAGCAGCTTAAGACAGCTCTATGGCTACACCTTC

v_call: TRBV29-1
d_call: -
clone_size: -
j_call: TRBJ2-3
cdr3_length: 12
cdr3_aa: CSVGPRADTQYF
cdr3_nt: TGCAGCGTTGGCCCAAGAGCAGATACGCAGTATTTT

v_call: TRBV25-1
d_call: -
clone_size: -
j_call: TRBJ2-4
cdr3_length: 15
cdr3_aa: CASSRAGEAKNIQYF
cdr3_nt: TGTGCCAGCAGTCGGGCAGGGGAAGCCAAAAACATTCAGTACTTC

v_call: TRBV19
d_call: TRBD2
clone_size: -
j_call: TRBJ2-7
cdr3_length: 20
cdr3_aa: CASRPTGLGLAGGYSYEQYF
cdr3_nt: TGTGCCAGTAGGCCAACTGGATTGGGACTAGCGGGGGGCTACTCCTACGAGCAGTACTTC

v_call: TRBV23-1
d_call: -
clone_size: -
j_call: TRBJ1-1
cdr3_length: 15
cdr3_aa: CASSRGRGWYTEAFF
cdr3_nt: TGCGCCAGCTCTCGGGGGAGGGGATGGTACACTGAAGCTTTCTTT

v_call: TRBV11-3
d_call: TRBD2
clone_size: -
j_call: TRBJ2-5
cdr3_length: 17
cdr3_aa: CASSSRTSGEEPETQYF
cdr3_nt: TGTGCCAGCAGCTCTAGGACTAGCGGGGAAGAACCTGAGACCCAGTACTTC

v_call: TRBV2
d_call: TRBD1
clone_size: -
j_call: TRBJ1-2
cdr3_length: 14
cdr3_aa: CASSAEQGAYGYTF
cdr3_nt: TGTGCCAGCAGTGCTGAACAGGGGGCCTATGGCTACACCTTC

v_call: TRBV19
d_call: TRBD1
clone_size: -
j_call: TRBJ1-2
cdr3_length: 15
cdr3_aa: CASSIFRGQGAEVTF
cdr3_nt: TGTGCCAGTAGTATTTTTCGGGGACAGGGGGCTGAAGTCACCTTC

v_call: TRBV13
d_call: -
clone_size: -
j_call: TRBJ1-2
cdr3_length: 18
cdr3_aa: CASSLGLIPGVANYGYTF
cdr3_nt: TGTGCCAGCAGCTTAGGCCTAATACCGGGGGTAGCCAACTATGGCTACACCTTC

v_call: TRBV5-5
d_call: -
clone_size: many
j_call: TRBJ1-2
cdr3_length: 14
cdr3_aa: CASSFSWQSYGYTF
cdr3_nt: TGTGCCAGCAGCTTCTCGTGGCAGTCTTATGGCTACACCTTC

v_call: TRBV18
d_call: -
clone_size: -
j_call: TRBJ1-1
cdr3_length: 15
cdr3_aa: CASSPRRDSNTEAFF
cdr3_nt: TGTGCCAGCTCACCCCGCCGGGACTCGAACACTGAAGCTTTCTTT

v_call: TRBV7-6
d_call: -
clone_size: -
j_call: TRBJ1-4
cdr3_length: 13
cdr3_aa: CASSPSRIEKLFF
cdr3_nt: TGTGCCAGCAGCCCCAGTCGAATCGAAAAACTGTTTTTT

v_call: TRBV18
d_call: -
clone_size: few
j_call: TRBJ2-7
cdr3_length: 14
cdr3_aa: CASSPRDRTYEQYF
cdr3_nt: TGTGCCAGCTCACCGCGGGACCGAACCTACGAGCAGTACTTC

v_call: TRBV4-3
d_call: -
clone_size: -
j_call: TRBJ2-6
cdr3_length: 14
cdr3_aa: CASSPQWWANVLTF
cdr3_nt: TGCGCCAGCAGCCCCCAGTGGTGGGCCAACGTCCTGACTTTC

v_call: TRBV19
d_call: -
clone_size: -
j_call: TRBJ2-1
cdr3_length: 17
cdr3_aa: CASSIRAGVRAYNEQFF
cdr3_nt: TGTGCCAGTAGTATTAGAGCAGGGGTCCGGGCCTACAATGAGCAGTTCTTC

v_call: TRBV5-5
d_call: -
clone_size: -
j_call: TRBJ1-6
cdr3_length: 14
cdr3_aa: CASSLDAGNSPLHF
cdr3_nt: TGTGCCAGCAGCTTGGACGCCGGGAATTCACCCCTCCACTTT

v_call: TRBV4-1
d_call: -
clone_size: -
j_call: TRBJ2-1
cdr3_length: 16
cdr3_aa: CASSQDRVSSYNEQFF
cdr3_nt: TGCGCCAGCAGCCAAGATCGGGTGAGCTCCTACAATGAGCAGTTCTTC

v_call: TRBV5-4
d_call: TRBD2
clone_size: -
j_call: TRBJ2-3
cdr3_length: 13
cdr3_aa: CAVSGVMPDTQYF
cdr3_nt: TGTGCAGTTAGCGGGGTGATGCCAGATACGCAGTATTTT

v_call: TRBV11-2
d_call: TRBD2
clone_size: -
j_call: TRBJ2-3
cdr3_length: 17
cdr3_aa: CASSPSVAGMYTDTQYF
cdr3_nt: TGTGCCAGCAGCCCGAGTGTAGCGGGGATGTACACAGATACGCAGTATTTT

v_call: TRBV10-1
d_call: -
clone_size: -
j_call: TRBJ1-5
cdr3_length: 15
cdr3_aa: CASKPTREVNQPQHF
cdr3_nt: TGCGCCAGCAAACCCACCAGGGAGGTAAATCAGCCCCAGCATTTT

v_call: TRBV6-5
d_call: TRBD2
clone_size: -
j_call: TRBJ2-5
cdr3_length: 15
cdr3_aa: CASSFGGALQETQYF
cdr3_nt: TGTGCCAGCAGTTTCGGGGGGGCTTTGCAAGAGACCCAGTACTTC

v_call: TRBV5-1
d_call: -
clone_size: -
j_call: TRBJ1-2
cdr3_length: 14
cdr3_aa: CASRTGSRNYGYTF
cdr3_nt: TGCGCCAGCAGAACCGGTTCGAGGAACTATGGCTACACCTTC

v_call: TRBV5-1
d_call: -
clone_size: -
j_call: TRBJ1-1
cdr3_length: 15
cdr3_aa: CASSLGPRMNTEAFF
cdr3_nt: TGCGCCAGCAGCTTGGGGCCCAGGATGAACACTGAAGCTTTCTTT

v_call: TRBV7-2
d_call: -
clone_size: -
j_call: TRBJ1-2
cdr3_length: 16
cdr3_aa: CASSPRTYEPNYGYTF
cdr3_nt: TGTGCCAGCAGCCCCCGGACATATGAACCTAACTATGGCTACACCTTC

v_call: TRBV7-8
d_call: -
clone_size: -
j_call: TRBJ1-5
cdr3_length: 15
cdr3_aa: CASSLGRASNQPQHF
cdr3_nt: TGTGCCAGCAGCTTAGGCAGGGCCTCAAATCAGCCCCAGCATTTT

v_call: TRBV7-2
d_call: TRBD2
clone_size: -
j_call: TRBJ2-3
cdr3_length: 18
cdr3_aa: CASSRLPSAGGNTDTQYF
cdr3_nt: TGTGCCAGCAGCCGCCTTCCCTCAGCGGGGGGAAACACAGATACGCAGTATTTT

v_call: TRBV2
d_call: TRBD1
clone_size: -
j_call: TRBJ1-6
cdr3_length: 17
cdr3_aa: CASSGTGISSYNSPLHF
cdr3_nt: TGTGCCAGCAGTGGGACAGGGATTAGCTCCTATAATTCACCCCTCCACTTT

v_call: TRBV27
d_call: -
clone_size: -
j_call: TRBJ1-1
cdr3_length: 15
cdr3_aa: CASRPLDRYGTEAFF
cdr3_nt: TGTGCCAGCAGGCCTTTAGACAGGTATGGGACTGAAGCTTTCTTT